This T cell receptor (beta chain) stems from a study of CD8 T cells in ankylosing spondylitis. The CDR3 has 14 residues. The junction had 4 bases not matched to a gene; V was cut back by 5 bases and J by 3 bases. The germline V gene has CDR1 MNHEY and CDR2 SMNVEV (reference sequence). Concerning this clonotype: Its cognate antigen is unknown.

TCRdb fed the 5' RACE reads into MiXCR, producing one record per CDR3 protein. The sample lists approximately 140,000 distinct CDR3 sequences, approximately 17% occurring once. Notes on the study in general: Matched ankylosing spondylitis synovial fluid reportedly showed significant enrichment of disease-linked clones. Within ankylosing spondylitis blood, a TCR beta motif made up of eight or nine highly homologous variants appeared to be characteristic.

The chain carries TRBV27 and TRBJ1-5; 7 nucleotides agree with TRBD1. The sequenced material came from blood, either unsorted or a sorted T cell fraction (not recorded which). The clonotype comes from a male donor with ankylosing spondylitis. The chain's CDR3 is CASSPGQFNQPQHF. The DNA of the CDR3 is TGTGCCAGCAGTCCGGGACAGTTCAATCAGCCCCAGCATTTT.